Following are 13 T cell receptor beta chains from one sample sequenced in a study of radiation and T cells in renal cell carcinoma. As for time point: baseline pretreatment blood. Described treatment: 15 Gy SBRT to primary tumor, nephrectomy 4 weeks later. TCRdb keeps only in-frame clones here, not all; method: immunoSEQ multiplex PCR. The table records 70,000 to 100,000 clones, approximately 80% of them present only once. Sequencing used blood, obtained from a patient whose treatment included radiotherapy and nephrectomy. These TCRs come from a man between 60 and 75 years old with renal cell carcinoma.

The rearrangement uses TRBV15 and TRBJ2-2; D is ambiguous. Trimming stripped 5 bases from V and 6 bases from J, with 10 bases between. The CDR3 contains 13 residues. Germline-derived CDR1 and CDR2 are LNHNV and YYDKDF (reference sequence). CDR3 coding DNA: TGTGCCACCAGCCCCCGATCAGCCGGGGAGCTGTTTTTT. Its translation is CATSPRSAGELFF.

The chain has TRBV7-2 and TRBJ1-1; no reliable D call. The CDR3 is 14 amino acids. V lost 5 bases, J lost 1 base, and 11 bases lay in between. The germline V gene has CDR1 SGHTA and CDR2 FQGNSA. CDR3 DNA: TGTGCCAGCAGCATTTTACAGAGGAACACTGAAGCTTTCTTT. Translated, it gives CASSILQRNTEAFF.

This chain joins TRBV7-6 and TRBJ1-2, with TRBD1 matching over 7 bases. Germline CDR1 and CDR2: SGHVS and FNYEAQ. The CDR3 length is 15 residues. Trimming cost V 5 bases and J 0 bases; bases outside gene matches: 6. The CDR3 region has the DNA TGTGCCAGCAGCCTAAACAGGGGAACTAACTATGGCTACACCTTC. Its protein is CASSLNRGTNYGYTF.

This chain uses TRBV13 with TRBJ2-2; D is ambiguous. The germline V gene encodes CDR1 PRHDT and CDR2 FYEKMQ (reference sequence). The CDR3 is made up of 17 amino acids. The V and J ends lost 3 bases and 2 bases respectively, with 16 bases between them. CDR3 amino acids: CASSLGPGPVNTGELFF. In DNA, the CDR3 is TGTGCCAGCAGCTTGGGCCCCGGCCCCGTCAACACCGGGGAGCTGTTTTTT.

The CDR3 DNA follows: TGCGCCAGCTCCTTGGGCGGGAGGTACGAGCAGTACTTC. It encodes CASSLGGRYEQYF. V gene TRBV10-1 combines with J gene TRBJ2-7, with TRBD2 matching 8 bases. Trimming took 8 bases from V and 4 from J; bases not matched to a gene: 7. Germline V gives CDR1 WNHNN, CDR2 SYGVQD (reference sequence). The CDR3 is made up of 13 amino acids.

This chain links TRBV2 with TRBJ1-4, with a weak D call TRBD1 (5 bases). V lost 2 bases to trimming and J lost 5 bases, with 12 bases between them. Germline assignment: CDR1 SNHLY and CDR2 FYNNEI. The CDR3 runs to 15 residues. In DNA, the CDR3 is TGTGCCAGCAGTGAACAACAGGTCCCGAATGAAAAACTGTTTTTT. This codes for CASSEQQVPNEKLFF.

This chain connects TRBV28 to TRBJ1-1; 10 positions agree with TRBD1. V trimming: 3 bases; J trimming: 3 bases; junction bases outside the gene matches: 7. The CDR3 is 16 residues long. Germline lookup yields CDR1 MDHEN and CDR2 SYDVKM. DNA of the CDR3: TGTGCCAGCAGTTTTCCTCCCGGGACAGGGGACACTGAAGCTTTCTTT. Encoded protein: CASSFPPGTGDTEAFF.

V gene TRBV7-9 combines with J gene TRBJ1-4; the match to TRBD1 covers 9 bases. The CDR3 is made up of 15 amino acids. With V trimmed by 4 bases and J by 5 bases, 5 bases remained unmatched. Germline CDR1 reads SEHNR; CDR2 reads FQNEAQ (reference sequence). CDR3 in DNA: TGTGCCAGCAGCTACGGGACAGGGCTAAATGAAAAACTGTTTTTT. Translating gives CASSYGTGLNEKLFF.

The chain employs TRBV27 and TRBJ2-3, with D unclear. Germline CDR1 is MNHEY and CDR2 is SMNVEV (reference sequence). This CDR3 has 16 amino acids. The germline V and J ends were trimmed by 1 base and 2 bases, with 13 bases remaining between them. The CDR3 sequence is CASSLFPRPFTDTQYF. CDR3 in DNA: TGTGCCAGCAGTTTATTTCCGCGGCCATTCACAGATACGCAGTATTTT.

This sequence joins TRBV2 and TRBJ2-1; TRBD2 matches 12 bases. Germline assignment: CDR1 SNHLY and CDR2 FYNNEI. This CDR3 spans 16 amino acids. The J segment lost 0 bases and the V segment lost 4 bases, leaving 1 base of the junction unmatched. The CDR3 nucleotides are TGTGCCAGCAGTGGGACTAGCGGGAACTCCTACAATGAGCAGTTCTTC. Protein sequence: CASSGTSGNSYNEQFF. The variable domain in full, with the rest retrieved from reference TRBV2 and TRBJ2-1, is EPEVTQTPSHQVTQMGQEVILRCVPISNHLYFYWYRQILGQKVEFLVSFYNNEISEKSEIFDDQFSVERPDGSNFTLKIRSTKLEDSAMYFCASSGTSGNSYNEQFFGPGTRLTVL.

This clone appeared once. The chain combines TRBV27 with TRBJ2-5; 8 bases agree with TRBD1. Germline V gives CDR1 MNHEY, CDR2 SMNVEV (reference sequence). The CDR3 contains 13 residues. V was pared by 3 bases and J by 6 bases, with 3 bases of the junction left unmatched. CDR3 sequence reads: CASSLDRAQTQYF. The DNA of the CDR3 is TGTGCCAGCAGTTTGGACAGGGCACAGACCCAGTACTTC.

The sample holds one count of this clone. The chain combines TRBV6-5 with TRBJ2-2, with D tentatively TRBD1 (5 bases). Germline CDR1 MNHEY, CDR2 SVGAGI. The ends were cut back, 6 bases at V and 4 bases at J, with 12 bases in the middle. The CDR3 length is 14 residues. CDR3 in amino acids: CASSPRVRTGELFF. The DNA of the CDR3 is TGTGCCAGCAGCCCCAGGGTACGCACCGGGGAGCTGTTTTTT.

This clone was seen a single time. The chain is built from TRBV6-6 and TRBJ1-4, with D possibly TRBD1 on 5 matching bases. Germline V gene lookup returns CDR1 MNHNY and CDR2 SVGAGI (reference sequence). The CDR3 consists of 13 residues. The V end lost 2 bases, the J end lost 7 bases, and 8 bases lay between the germline ends. The CDR3 sequence: CASSYGTGEKLFF. The DNA for the CDR3 is TGTGCCAGCAGTTACGGCACAGGTGAAAAACTGTTTTTT.